These T cell receptor beta chains were read from a single sample in a study of blood T cells in healthy people across ages. A single record per CDR3 protein comes from TCRdb applying MiXCR to the 5' RACE reads. The sample lists some 640,000 distinct CDR3 sequences, around 31% seen once, with 15% to 19% in the top ten. Sequencing was performed on blood. The receptors derive from a woman aged 80 or over in good health. The CDR3 runs from the conserved cysteine through the conserved F or W. Each record gives: CDR3 protein, CDR3 DNA, V gene, CDR3 length, J gene, D gene, clone size. The D gene is left open where the match is weak. A row's size may be missing; if present it is once, few, many or a size class.

CDR3 protein: CASSAGQGNWAYGYTF
CDR3 DNA: TGTGCCAGCAGCGCAGGACAGGGAAATTGGGCGTATGGCTACACCTTC
V gene: TRBV7-9
CDR3 length: 16
J gene: TRBJ1-2
D gene: TRBD1
clone size: NA

CDR3 protein: CASKLQGANTGELFF
CDR3 DNA: TGTGCCAGCAAACTACAGGGGGCGAACACCGGGGAGCTGTTTTTT
V gene: TRBV6-5
CDR3 length: 15
J gene: TRBJ2-2
D gene: TRBD1
clone size: few

CDR3 protein: CSSDSGQGAYEQYF
CDR3 DNA: TGCAGTTCCGACTCTGGGCAGGGGGCATACGAGCAGTACTTC
V gene: TRBV20-1
CDR3 length: 14
J gene: TRBJ2-7
D gene: TRBD1
clone size: many

CDR3 protein: CASSWDYLNEQYF
CDR3 DNA: TGTGCCAGCAGTTGGGACTACCTCAATGAGCAGTACTTC
V gene: TRBV25-1
CDR3 length: 13
J gene: TRBJ2-7
D gene: TRBD2
clone size: NA

CDR3 protein: CATTAWDEQFF
CDR3 DNA: TGTGCCACCACAGCATGGGATGAGCAGTTCTTC
V gene: TRBV2
CDR3 length: 11
J gene: TRBJ2-1
D gene: NA
clone size: many

CDR3 protein: CAGSLTGAQETQYF
CDR3 DNA: TGTGCCGGCAGCTTGACAGGGGCCCAAGAGACCCAGTACTTC
V gene: TRBV5-4
CDR3 length: 14
J gene: TRBJ2-5
D gene: TRBD1
clone size: NA

CDR3 protein: CASSYPYLNDAFTDTQYF
CDR3 DNA: TGTGCCAGCAGTTACCCCTACCTAAACGACGCTTTCACAGATACGCAGTATTTT
V gene: TRBV27
CDR3 length: 18
J gene: TRBJ2-3
D gene: NA
clone size: many

CDR3 protein: CASTGQFNYGYTF
CDR3 DNA: TGTGCCAGCACGGGACAGTTTAACTATGGCTACACCTTC
V gene: TRBV12-3/TRBV12-4
CDR3 length: 13
J gene: TRBJ1-2
D gene: TRBD1
clone size: many

CDR3 protein: CASSPEGTVRETQYF
CDR3 DNA: TGCGCCAGCAGCCCGGAAGGGACAGTGAGAGAGACCCAGTACTTC
V gene: TRBV5-1
CDR3 length: 15
J gene: TRBJ2-5
D gene: TRBD1
clone size: NA

CDR3 protein: CSVAGGSSTF
CDR3 DNA: NA
V gene: TRBV29-1
CDR3 length: 10
J gene: TRBJ1-2
D gene: NA
clone size: NA

CDR3 protein: CASSEEVHEYF
CDR3 DNA: TGTGCCAGCAGTGAAGAGGTGCATGAGTACTTC
V gene: TRBV2
CDR3 length: 11
J gene: TRBJ2-4
D gene: NA
clone size: NA

CDR3 protein: CSAEDRLSNQPQHF
CDR3 DNA: TGCAGTGCTGAGGACAGACTGAGCAATCAGCCCCAGCATTTT
V gene: TRBV20-1
CDR3 length: 14
J gene: TRBJ1-5
D gene: NA
clone size: NA

CDR3 protein: CASSLVVTGSTSGNTIYF
CDR3 DNA: TGCGCCAGCAGCTTGGTGGTCACAGGGAGCACCTCTGGAAACACCATATATTTT
V gene: TRBV5-1
CDR3 length: 18
J gene: TRBJ1-3
D gene: NA
clone size: NA

CDR3 protein: CASSAKGGLTDTQYF
CDR3 DNA: TGTGCCAGCAGCGCCAAGGGCGGACTCACAGATACGCAGTATTTT
V gene: TRBV7-2
CDR3 length: 15
J gene: TRBJ2-3
D gene: NA
clone size: NA

CDR3 protein: CASSQGTAFNQPQHF
CDR3 DNA: TGTGCCAGCAGCCAAGGGACAGCCTTCAATCAGCCCCAGCATTTT
V gene: TRBV11-2
CDR3 length: 15
J gene: TRBJ1-5
D gene: TRBD1
clone size: few

CDR3 protein: CAISELSSGQVNYGYTF
CDR3 DNA: TGTGCCATCAGTGAGTTGTCCTCCGGACAGGTCAACTATGGCTACACCTTC
V gene: TRBV10-3
CDR3 length: 17
J gene: TRBJ1-2
D gene: TRBD1
clone size: many

CDR3 protein: CASSSPIQSTYEQYF
CDR3 DNA: TGTGCCAGCAGTTCGCCCATCCAAAGTACCTACGAGCAGTACTTC
V gene: TRBV28
CDR3 length: 15
J gene: TRBJ2-7
D gene: NA
clone size: many

CDR3 protein: CASSYPRPGLSYNEQFF
CDR3 DNA: TGTGCCAGCAGTTACCCAAGACCGGGACTATCCTACAATGAGCAGTTCTTC
V gene: TRBV6-2/TRBV6-3
CDR3 length: 17
J gene: TRBJ2-1
D gene: TRBD2
clone size: many

CDR3 protein: CASSPGGGTRSYEQYF
CDR3 DNA: TGCGCCAGCAGCCCTGGGGGAGGGACCCGCTCCTACGAGCAGTACTTC
V gene: TRBV5-1
CDR3 length: 16
J gene: TRBJ2-7
D gene: TRBD2
clone size: many

CDR3 protein: CASSISRPDSGNTIYF
CDR3 DNA: TGTGCCAGTAGTATATCCCGCCCCGACTCTGGAAACACCATATATTTT
V gene: TRBV19
CDR3 length: 16
J gene: TRBJ1-3
D gene: NA
clone size: NA

CDR3 protein: CASSLGGREKLFF
CDR3 DNA: TGTGCCAGCAGCTTAGGGGGTAGGGAAAAACTGTTTTTT
V gene: TRBV7-2
CDR3 length: 13
J gene: TRBJ1-4
D gene: NA
clone size: many

CDR3 protein: CSARDQGSGYEQYF
CDR3 DNA: TGCAGTGCTAGAGATCAGGGGTCGGGCTACGAGCAGTACTTC
V gene: TRBV20-1
CDR3 length: 14
J gene: TRBJ2-7
D gene: NA
clone size: NA

CDR3 protein: CASSLAESSTEAFF
CDR3 DNA: TGTGCCAGCAGCTTGGCGGAGTCTTCCACTGAAGCTTTCTTT
V gene: TRBV5-6
CDR3 length: 14
J gene: TRBJ1-1
D gene: NA
clone size: few

CDR3 protein: CASSPTSDYGYTF
CDR3 DNA: TGTGCCAGCTCACCCACGAGCGACTATGGCTACACCTTC
V gene: TRBV18
CDR3 length: 13
J gene: TRBJ1-2
D gene: NA
clone size: few

CDR3 protein: CASSWGPFLNTGELFF
CDR3 DNA: TGTGCCAGCAGCTGGGGACCCTTTCTGAACACCGGGGAGCTGTTTTTT
V gene: TRBV5-6
CDR3 length: 16
J gene: TRBJ2-2
D gene: NA
clone size: NA